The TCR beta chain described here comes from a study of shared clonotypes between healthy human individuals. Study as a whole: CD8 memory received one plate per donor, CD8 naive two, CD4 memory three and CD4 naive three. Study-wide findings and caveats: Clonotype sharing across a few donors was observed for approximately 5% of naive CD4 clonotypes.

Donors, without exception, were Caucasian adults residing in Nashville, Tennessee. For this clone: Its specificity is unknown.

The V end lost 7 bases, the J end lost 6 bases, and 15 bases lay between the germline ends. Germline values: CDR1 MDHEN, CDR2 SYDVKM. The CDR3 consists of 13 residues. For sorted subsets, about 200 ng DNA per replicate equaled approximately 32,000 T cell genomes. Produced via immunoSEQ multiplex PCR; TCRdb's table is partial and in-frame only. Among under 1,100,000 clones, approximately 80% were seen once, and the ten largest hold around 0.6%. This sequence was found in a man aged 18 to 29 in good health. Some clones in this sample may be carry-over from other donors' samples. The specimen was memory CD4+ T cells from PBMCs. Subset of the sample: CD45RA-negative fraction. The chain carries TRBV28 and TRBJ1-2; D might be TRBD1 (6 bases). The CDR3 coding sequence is TGTGCCAGCACCCCCCCCCGGGGGCATGGCTACACCTTC. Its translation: CASTPPRGHGYTF.